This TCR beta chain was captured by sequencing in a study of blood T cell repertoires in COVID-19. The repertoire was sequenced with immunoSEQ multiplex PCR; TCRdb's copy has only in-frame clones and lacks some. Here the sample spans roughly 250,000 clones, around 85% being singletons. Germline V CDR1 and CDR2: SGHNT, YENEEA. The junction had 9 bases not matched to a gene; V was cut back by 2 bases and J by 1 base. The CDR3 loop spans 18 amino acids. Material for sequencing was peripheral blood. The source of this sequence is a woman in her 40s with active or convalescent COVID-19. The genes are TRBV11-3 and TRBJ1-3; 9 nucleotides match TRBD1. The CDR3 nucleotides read TGTGCCAGCAGCTTAAGTTCGGGACAGGGAAGATCTGGAAACACCATATATTTT. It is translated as CASSLSSGQGRSGNTIYF. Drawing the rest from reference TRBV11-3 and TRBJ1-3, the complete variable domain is EAGVVQSPRYKIIEKKQPVAFWCNPISGHNTLYWYLQNLGQGPELLIRYENEEAVDDSQLPKDRFSAERLKGVDSTLKIQPAELGDSAVYLCASSLSSGQGRSGNTIYFGEGSWLTVV.